This is a list of T cell receptor beta chains from one sample in a study of PD-L1 blockade in urothelial cancer. Data came from immunoSEQ multiplex PCR; TCRdb stores just in-frame clones and leaves some out. The data hold 85,000 to 90,000 clones, with around 90% observed a single time. The material was PBMCs, obtained around atezolizumab (anti-PD-L1) treatment. The receptors shown here come from a woman over 75 with urothelial cancer. CDR3s include the opening cysteine and the closing phenylalanine or tryptophan. The D gene is left open where the match is weak. Some rows have no size entry. The others give once, few or many, or a class for an expanded clone.

CDR3: CASSILEAEKLFF
DNA: TGTGCCAGTAGTATCTTGGAGGCGGAAAAACTGTTTTTT
J: TRBJ1-4
size: NA
D: NA
V: TRBV19

CDR3: CASSQSLAGEETQYF
DNA: TGTGCCAGCAGCCAATCACTAGCGGGAGAAGAGACCCAGTACTTC
J: TRBJ2-5
size: NA
D: TRBD2
V: TRBV2

CDR3: CASSNPTSGSLNEQFF
DNA: TGTGCCAGCAGTAACCCGACTAGCGGGAGTCTTAATGAGCAGTTCTTC
J: TRBJ2-1
size: NA
D: TRBD2
V: TRBV2

CDR3: CAISGLAGVTGELFF
DNA: TGTGCCATCAGTGGGTTAGCGGGAGTCACCGGGGAGCTGTTTTTT
J: TRBJ2-2
size: NA
D: TRBD2
V: TRBV10-3

CDR3: CASSWGGLTGGVGTEAFF
DNA: TGTGCCAGCAGCTGGGGCGGACTAACAGGGGGCGTAGGCACTGAAGCTTTCTTT
J: TRBJ1-1
size: once
D: TRBD1
V: TRBV7-8

CDR3: CASSSTGTGNYGYTF
DNA: TGTGCCAGCAGCTCGACCGGGACAGGGAACTATGGCTACACCTTC
J: TRBJ1-2
size: NA
D: TRBD1
V: TRBV7-8

CDR3: CASSMGQNSGANVLTF
DNA: TGTGCCAGCAGCATGGGACAAAACTCTGGGGCCAACGTCCTGACTTTC
J: TRBJ2-6
size: NA
D: NA
V: TRBV7-2

CDR3: CASSHALAGESEQFF
DNA: TGTGCCAGCAGCCATGCACTAGCGGGAGAGAGCGAGCAGTTCTTC
J: TRBJ2-1
size: NA
D: TRBD2
V: TRBV14

CDR3: CASSMPGQLTYEQYF
DNA: TGTGCCAGCAGCATGCCGGGACAGCTCACCTACGAGCAGTACTTC
J: TRBJ2-7
size: NA
D: TRBD1
V: TRBV11-2

CDR3: CASSLTGRWETQYF
DNA: TGCGCCAGCAGCTTAACCGGGAGATGGGAGACCCAGTACTTC
J: TRBJ2-5
size: NA
D: NA
V: TRBV5-1

CDR3: CASSELAGGMNEQFF
DNA: TGTGCCAGCAGTGAATTGGCGGGAGGGATGAATGAGCAGTTCTTC
J: TRBJ2-1
size: NA
D: TRBD2
V: TRBV2

CDR3: CASSFSGRPYNEQFF
DNA: TGTGCCAGCAGCTTTAGCGGGAGGCCCTACAATGAGCAGTTCTTC
J: TRBJ2-1
size: NA
D: TRBD2
V: TRBV5-6

CDR3: CASSQTGAWDYRYNEQFF
DNA: TGTGCCAGCAGCCAGACGGGGGCTTGGGACTATCGGTACAATGAGCAGTTCTTC
J: TRBJ2-1
size: NA
D: NA
V: TRBV4-2

CDR3: CAISESSGLSYEQYF
DNA: TGTGCCATCAGTGAGTCGTCAGGCCTATCCTACGAGCAGTACTTC
J: TRBJ2-7
size: NA
D: NA
V: TRBV10-3

CDR3: CASSEGTSGREQYF
DNA: TGTGCCAGCAGCGAGGGGACTAGCGGGAGGGAGCAGTACTTC
J: TRBJ2-7
size: NA
D: TRBD2
V: TRBV9

CDR3: CASSLGDTYNEKLFF
DNA: TGCGCCAGCAGCTTGGGTGATACCTATAATGAAAAACTGTTTTTT
J: TRBJ1-4
size: NA
D: NA
V: TRBV5-1

CDR3: CASSISQGWGEQFF
DNA: TGTGCCAGTAGTATCTCCCAGGGATGGGGTGAGCAGTTCTTC
J: TRBJ2-1
size: once
D: NA
V: TRBV19

CDR3: CASREAGGLNTDTQYF
DNA: TGTGCCAGCAGGGAAGCGGGAGGGCTTAACACAGATACGCAGTATTTT
J: TRBJ2-3
size: NA
D: TRBD2
V: TRBV2

CDR3: CASSSMLAGTASEQYF
DNA: TGTGCCAGCAGCTCAATGCTAGCGGGAACGGCAAGTGAGCAGTACTTC
J: TRBJ2-7
size: NA
D: TRBD2
V: TRBV5-4

CDR3: CASSRTLAGEGEQYF
DNA: TGTGCCAGCAGCCGCACACTAGCGGGAGAGGGAGAGCAGTACTTC
J: TRBJ2-7
size: NA
D: TRBD2
V: TRBV14

CDR3: CASSSYPQGSGNTIYF
DNA: TGTGCCAGCAGCTCATACCCGCAGGGATCTGGAAACACCATATATTTT
J: TRBJ1-3
size: NA
D: NA
V: TRBV5-8

CDR3: CASSYRTGSPYNEQFF
DNA: TGTGCCAGCAGCTACCGGACAGGGAGTCCCTACAATGAGCAGTTCTTC
J: TRBJ2-1
size: few
D: TRBD1
V: TRBV5-4

CDR3: CASSGPLGGLFF
DNA: TGTGCCAGCAGTGGACCGTTGGGAGGACTGTTTTTT
J: TRBJ1-4
size: NA
D: NA
V: TRBV2

CDR3: CASSFEEFGYF
DNA: TGTGCCAGCAGCTTCGAAGAGTTTGGGTATTTT
J: TRBJ2-3
size: NA
D: NA
V: TRBV5-4

CDR3: CASTSSGGSSYEQYF
DNA: TGTGCCAGCACCAGTAGTGGCGGGAGTTCGTACGAGCAGTACTTC
J: TRBJ2-7
size: NA
D: TRBD2
V: TRBV6-1

CDR3: CASSPRGSGANVLTF
DNA: TGTGCCAGCAGCCCCCGGGGGTCGGGGGCCAACGTCCTGACTTTC
J: TRBJ2-6
size: NA
D: NA
V: TRBV9

CDR3: CASSSSPRVLGETQYF
DNA: NA
J: TRBJ2-5
size: NA
D: NA
V: TRBV28

CDR3: CASNPGGTSDLRSYNEQFF
DNA: TGTGCCAGTAATCCTGGGGGGACTAGCGACCTCCGCTCCTACAATGAGCAGTTCTTC
J: TRBJ2-1
size: few
D: TRBD2
V: TRBV19

CDR3: CASGLVSGGIREEGYTF
DNA: TGTGCTAGTGGTTTGGTATCCGGGGGGATCAGGGAAGAAGGCTACACCTTC
J: TRBJ1-2
size: NA
D: NA
V: TRBV12-5